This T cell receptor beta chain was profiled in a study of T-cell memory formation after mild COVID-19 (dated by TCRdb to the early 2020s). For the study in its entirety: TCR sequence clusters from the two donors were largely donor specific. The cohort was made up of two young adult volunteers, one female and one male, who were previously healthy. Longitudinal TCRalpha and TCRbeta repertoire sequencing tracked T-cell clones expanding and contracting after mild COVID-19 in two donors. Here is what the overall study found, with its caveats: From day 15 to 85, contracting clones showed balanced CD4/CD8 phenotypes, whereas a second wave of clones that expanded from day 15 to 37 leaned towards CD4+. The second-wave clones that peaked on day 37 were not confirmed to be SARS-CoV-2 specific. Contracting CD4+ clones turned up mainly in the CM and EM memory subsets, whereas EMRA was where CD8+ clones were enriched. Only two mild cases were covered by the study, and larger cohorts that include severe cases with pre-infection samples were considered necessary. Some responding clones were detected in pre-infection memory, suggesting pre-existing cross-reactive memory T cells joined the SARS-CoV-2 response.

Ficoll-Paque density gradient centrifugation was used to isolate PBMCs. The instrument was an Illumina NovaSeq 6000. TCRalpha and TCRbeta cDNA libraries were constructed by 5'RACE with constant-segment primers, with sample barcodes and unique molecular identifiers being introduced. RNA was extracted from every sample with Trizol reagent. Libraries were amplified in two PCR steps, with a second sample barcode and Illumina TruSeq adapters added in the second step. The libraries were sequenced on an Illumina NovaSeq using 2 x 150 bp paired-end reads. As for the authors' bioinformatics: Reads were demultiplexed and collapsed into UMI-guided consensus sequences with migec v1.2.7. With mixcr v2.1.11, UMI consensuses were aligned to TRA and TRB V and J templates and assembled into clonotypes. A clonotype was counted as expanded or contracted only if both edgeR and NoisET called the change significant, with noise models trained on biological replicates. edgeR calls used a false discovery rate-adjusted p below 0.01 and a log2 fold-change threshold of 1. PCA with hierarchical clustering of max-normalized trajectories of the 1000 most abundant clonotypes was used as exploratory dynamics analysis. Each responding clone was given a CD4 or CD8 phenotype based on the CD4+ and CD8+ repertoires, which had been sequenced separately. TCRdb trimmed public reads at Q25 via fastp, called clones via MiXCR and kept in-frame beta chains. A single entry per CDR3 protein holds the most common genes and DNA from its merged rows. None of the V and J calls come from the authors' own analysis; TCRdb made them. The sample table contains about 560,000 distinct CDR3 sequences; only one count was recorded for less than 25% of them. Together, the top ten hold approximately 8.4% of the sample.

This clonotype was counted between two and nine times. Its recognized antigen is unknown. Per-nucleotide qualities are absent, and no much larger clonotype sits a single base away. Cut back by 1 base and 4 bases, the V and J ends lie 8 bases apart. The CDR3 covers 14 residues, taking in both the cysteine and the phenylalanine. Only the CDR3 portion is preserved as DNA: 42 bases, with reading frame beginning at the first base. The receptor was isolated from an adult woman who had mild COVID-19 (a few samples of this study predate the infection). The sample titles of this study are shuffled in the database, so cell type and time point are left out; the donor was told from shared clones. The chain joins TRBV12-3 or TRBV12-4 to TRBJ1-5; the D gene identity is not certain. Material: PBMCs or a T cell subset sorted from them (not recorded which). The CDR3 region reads CASSLVLTNQPQHF. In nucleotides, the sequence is TGTGCCAGCAGTTTAGTACTCACTAATCAGCCCCAGCATTTT.